These 24 T cell receptor beta chains originate from one sample sequenced in a study of shared clonotypes between healthy human individuals. Data came from immunoSEQ multiplex PCR; TCRdb stores just in-frame clones and leaves some out. In the table there are around 1 million clones, less than 85% of which are singletons. The sequenced sample was memory CD4+ T cells sorted from blood. Documented subset: CD45RA-negative fraction. The receptors were sampled from a young man in good health.

This clone was observed a handful of times. V usage is TRBV30 and J usage is TRBJ1-6; D is ambiguous. The CDR3 contains 12 residues. Trimming removed 5 bases from V and 10 bases from J, with 12 bases in between. Germline-derived CDR1 and CDR2 are GTSNPN and SVGIG (reference sequence). CDR3 sequence reads: CAWGDTSSPLHF. Here the CDR3 DNA reads TGTGCCTGGGGCGACACCTCATCACCCCTCCACTTT. Full variable domain (rest looked up from reference TRBV30 and TRBJ1-6): SQTIHQWPATLVQPVGSPLSLECTVEGTSNPNLYWYRQAAGRGLQLLFYSVGIGQISSEVPQNLSASRPQDRQFILSSKKLLLSDSGFYLCAWGDTSSPLHFGNGTRLTVT.

The rearrangement links TRBV5-4 to TRBJ1-2; 9 bases are a match to TRBD1. After removal of 4 bases from V and 4 bases from J, the junction contained 5 bases not matched to a gene. CDR3 length equals 14 residues. The germline gives CDR1 SGHNT, CDR2 YYREEE (reference sequence). For the CDR3, the DNA is TGTGCCAGCAGCCTGGACAGGGGTATCTATGGCTACACCTTC. Amino acid sequence: CASSLDRGIYGYTF.

V and J are TRBV10-3 and TRBJ2-3; perhaps TRBD2 as D (6 bases). V dropped 4 bases and J dropped 4 bases, with 9 bases sitting between them. The germline CDR1 and CDR2 sequences are ENHRY and SYGVKD. The CDR3 covers 13 residues. CDR3 protein: CAISAREADTQYF. DNA of the CDR3: TGTGCCATCAGTGCCAGGGAGGCAGATACGCAGTATTTT.

The V gene is TRBV19, the J gene TRBJ2-2; a possible D gene is TRBD1 (6 bases). Trimming cost V 3 bases and J 5 bases, with 10 bases left between them. Germline loops: CDR1 LNHDA, CDR2 SQIVND (reference sequence). CDR3 size: 14 residues. The CDR3 DNA is TGTGCCAGTAGTATTAGGACAGATACCGGGGAGCTGTTTTTT. Amino acid sequence: CASSIRTDTGELFF.

In this sample, this clone turned up a few times. The chain recombines TRBV5-8 with TRBJ2-6; D unclear. This CDR3 has 16 amino acids. From germline, CDR1 is SGHTS and CDR2 YDEGEE. Deletions cut 3 bases from V and 0 bases from J, with 10 bases between. CDR3 loop: CASSWPSFSGANVLTF. The CDR3 DNA reads as TGTGCCAGCAGCTGGCCGAGCTTCTCTGGGGCCAACGTCCTGACTTTC.

This clone was counted only a few times. The chain employs TRBV10-1 and TRBJ1-2, with D perhaps matching TRBD1 (6 bases). Germline values: CDR1 WNHNN, CDR2 SYGVQD (reference sequence). This CDR3 comprises 12 residues. The V gene lost 6 bases and the J gene lost 6 bases, with 11 bases spanning the gap. CDR3 residues: CASSATGNGYTF. In nucleotides, the CDR3 is TGCGCCAGCAGCGCCACAGGGAATGGCTACACCTTC.

This clone was seen more than once but under ten times. Different DNA sequences within this sample yield the same CDR3. The rearrangement joins TRBV10-3 to TRBJ1-5; no firm D call. The CDR3 totals 15 residues. With 0 bases removed from V and 1 base from J, the gap between germline ends came to 7 bases. The germline V gene has CDR1 ENHRY and CDR2 SYGVKD. In DNA, the CDR3 is TGTGCCATCAGTGAGTCTGGAGGGAGCAATCAGCCCCAGCATTTT. Translating it yields CAISESGGSNQPQHF.

This chain joins TRBV19 and TRBJ2-3, with 7 bases aligning to TRBD2. Per germline, CDR1 LNHDA and CDR2 SQIVND (reference sequence). V shed 4 bases, J shed 5 bases, and the junction held 6 bases outside the gene matches. The length of the CDR3 is 14 residues. The CDR3 here is CASSSSGYRDTQYF. The CDR3 DNA reads TGTGCCAGTAGTAGTAGCGGGTACAGAGATACGCAGTATTTT.

The chain recombines TRBV6-6 with TRBJ2-1; possibly TRBD2 for D (5 bases). Trimming stripped 6 bases from V and 2 bases from J, with 14 bases between. Germline-derived CDR1 and CDR2 are MNHNY and SVGAGI (reference sequence). The CDR3 totals 15 residues. Written as DNA, the CDR3 is TGTGCCAGCAGCACTCCCGACTACCCCTACAATGAGCAGTTCTTC. Translated, it gives CASSTPDYPYNEQFF.

The V call is TRBV4-2, the J call TRBJ2-2; 14 bases are shared with TRBD2. With 1 base clipped from V and 8 bases from J, the junction kept 9 bases outside the gene matches. This CDR3 is 18 amino acids long. Germline V gene sequence: CDR1 LGHNA, CDR2 YNFKEQ. The CDR3 loop is CASSQGERLAGGPGELFF. In DNA, the CDR3 is TGTGCCAGCAGCCAAGGGGAACGACTAGCGGGAGGGCCTGGGGAGCTGTTTTTT.

The chain couples TRBV9 to TRBJ1-2; TRBD1 aligns across 11 bases. The germline V gene encodes CDR1 SGDLS and CDR2 YYNGEE. After removal of 4 bases from V and 5 bases from J, the junction contained 7 bases not matched to a gene. The CDR3 is 15 residues long. The CDR3 sequence is CASSPGQGAGYGYTF. In DNA form, the CDR3 reads TGTGCCAGCAGCCCCGGACAGGGGGCAGGATATGGCTACACCTTC.

The chain couples TRBV4-1 to TRBJ2-5; TRBD1 matches 10 bases. V gave up 0 bases and J gave up 5 bases; unmatched junction bases: 6. In germline, CDR1 is MGHRA, CDR2 YSYEKL. CDR3 length: 16 residues. CDR3 protein: CASSQDGGQGRETQYF. The CDR3 DNA follows: TGCGCCAGCAGCCAAGATGGGGGACAGGGGCGCGAGACCCAGTACTTC.

The V call is TRBV12-5, the J call TRBJ2-5; maybe TRBD2 (6 bases). CDR3 length: 17 residues. V was shortened by 0 bases and J by 3 bases, with 17 bases between the two germline ends. Germline CDR1 and CDR2: LGHNT and FRNRAP. The CDR3 region has the DNA TGTGCTAGTGGTTTGGTAACCCCCCGGGGGATGGAAGAGACCCAGTACTTC. The encoded protein is CASGLVTPRGMEETQYF. Full variable domain (rest looked up from reference TRBV12-5 and TRBJ2-5): DARVTQTPRHKVTEMGQEVTMRCQPILGHNTVFWYRQTMMQGLELLAYFRNRAPLDDSGMPKDRFSAEMPDATLATLKIQPSEPRDSAVYFCASGLVTPRGMEETQYFGPGTRLLVL.

The J gene is TRBJ2-3, the V gene TRBV7-3; possible D gene TRBD1, 5 bases. The germline gives CDR1 SGHTA, CDR2 FQGTGA. Deletions cut 5 bases from V and 2 bases from J, with 23 bases between. The CDR3 is 18 residues long. DNA for the CDR3: TGTGCCAGCAGCACCCCCCCCGCAGGGTACGTCAACACAGATACGCAGTATTTT. Protein product: CASSTPPAGYVNTDTQYF.

The rearrangement joins TRBV15 to TRBJ2-3; D gene ambiguous. Per germline, CDR1 LNHNV and CDR2 YYDKDF (reference sequence). The CDR3 is made up of 17 amino acids. V was trimmed by 0 bases and J by 0 bases, leaving 13 bases between them. The CDR3 DNA reads as TGTGCCACCAGCAGAGATAAGCTACCCACTAGCACAGATACGCAGTATTTT. As protein: CATSRDKLPTSTDTQYF.

The CDR3 DNA sequence: TGTGCCATCAGTGTCCTGACAGGAAGCACAGATACGCAGTATTTT. Its translation is CAISVLTGSTDTQYF. The chain couples TRBV10-3 to TRBJ2-3; the D gene is possibly TRBD1 (6 bases). The CDR3 length is 15 residues. V lost 4 bases, J lost 0 bases, and 11 bases lay in between. The germline V gene has CDR1 ENHRY and CDR2 SYGVKD.

J is TRBJ1-2 and V is TRBV6-5; D unclear. CDR1 MNHEY and CDR2 SVGAGI come from the germline V gene. Trimming cost V 5 bases and J 5 bases, with 15 bases left between them. CDR3 length equals 14 residues. DNA for the CDR3: TGTGCCAGCAGTCGACACTTCCAAACTTATGGCTACACCTTC. Translating it yields CASSRHFQTYGYTF.

The chain links TRBV7-2 to TRBJ2-7; D assignment may be TRBD1 or TRBD2 (6 bases each). V was trimmed by 1 base and J by 3 bases, leaving 10 bases between them. The CDR3 is made up of 14 amino acids. CDR1 is SGHTA, CDR2 FQGNSA, per germline. DNA for the CDR3: TGTGCCAGCAGCTTAGGGGGGGCCTACTACGAGCAGTACTTC. It codes for CASSLGGAYYEQYF. The variable domain in full, completed from reference TRBV7-2 and TRBJ2-7, reads GAGVSQSPSNKVTEKGKDVELRCDPISGHTALYWYRQSLGQGLEFLIYFQGNSAPDKSGLPSDRFSAERTGGSVSTLTIQRTQQEDSAVYLCASSLGGAYYEQYFGPGTRLTVT.

The V call is TRBV6-6, the J call TRBJ2-7; 12 bases agree with TRBD1. This CDR3 is built from 15 residues. J gave up 2 bases and V 6 bases, and 5 bases lay outside the gene matches. Germline V lookup: CDR1 MNHNY, CDR2 SVGAGI (reference sequence). CDR3 region: CASRTGQGATYEQYF. For the CDR3, the DNA is TGTGCCAGCAGGACGGGACAGGGGGCCACCTACGAGCAGTACTTC.

In this sample, this clone turned up a few times. The V and J genes are TRBV6-6 and TRBJ1-6; D might be TRBD1 (5 bases). V shed 3 bases and J shed 5 bases, with 14 bases lying between them. Germline V CDR1 and CDR2: MNHNY, SVGAGI (reference sequence). This CDR3 is built from 16 residues. The CDR3 reads CASSYKADSDNSPLHF. CDR3 coding DNA: TGTGCCAGCAGTTATAAAGCCGACAGCGATAATTCACCCCTCCACTTT.

The chain joins TRBV28 to TRBJ2-7; the D call may be TRBD1 or TRBD2 (5 bases each). The V end lost 4 bases, the J end lost 0 bases, and 10 bases lay between the germline ends. Germline CDR1 is MDHEN and CDR2 is SYDVKM. CDR3 length: 14 residues. The CDR3 is CASSWGRSSYEQYF. CDR3 nucleotide sequence: TGTGCCAGCAGTTGGGGACGGAGCTCCTACGAGCAGTACTTC.

The V call is TRBV11-2, the J call TRBJ2-5; 7 nucleotides align to TRBD2. The CDR3 loop spans 13 amino acids. CDR1 is SGHAT, CDR2 FQNNGV, per germline. The V and J ends lost 5 bases and 3 bases, in that order; junction bases with no gene match: 3. CDR3 in amino acids: CASSPGRKETQYF. CDR3 DNA: TGTGCCAGCAGCCCCGGGAGGAAAGAGACCCAGTACTTC.

The chain carries TRBV19 and TRBJ2-7; D is possibly TRBD1 (5 bases). The V end lost 6 bases, the J end lost 3 bases, and 21 bases lay between the germline ends. This CDR3 spans 16 amino acids. From germline, CDR1 is LNHDA and CDR2 SQIVND (reference sequence). For the CDR3, the DNA is TGTGCCAGTAGCCCGAGTAGGGGTCTGGGGAACTACGAGCAGTACTTC. This gives the protein CASSPSRGLGNYEQYF.

This clone has ten or more counts. The chain's CDR3 is CASSQAWAGTGVNEQFF. For the CDR3, the DNA is TGCGCCAGCAGCCAAGCATGGGCGGGGACGGGGGTCAATGAGCAGTTCTTC. This chain connects TRBV4-1 to TRBJ2-1; D may be TRBD2 (6 bases). The germline V gene has CDR1 MGHRA and CDR2 YSYEKL. The CDR3 extends over 17 amino acids. V shed 1 base and J shed 6 bases, with 19 bases lying between them.